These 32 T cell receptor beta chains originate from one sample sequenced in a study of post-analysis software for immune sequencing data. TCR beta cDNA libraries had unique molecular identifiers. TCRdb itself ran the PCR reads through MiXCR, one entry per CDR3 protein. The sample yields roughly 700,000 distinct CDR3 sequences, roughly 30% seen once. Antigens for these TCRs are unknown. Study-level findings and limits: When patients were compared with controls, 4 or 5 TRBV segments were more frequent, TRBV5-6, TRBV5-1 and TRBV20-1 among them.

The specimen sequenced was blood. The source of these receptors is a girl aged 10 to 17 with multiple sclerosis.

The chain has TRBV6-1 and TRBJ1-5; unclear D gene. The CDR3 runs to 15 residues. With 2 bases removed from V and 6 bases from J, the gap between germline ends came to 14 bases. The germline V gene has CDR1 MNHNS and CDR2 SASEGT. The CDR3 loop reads CASSESLPFRQPQHF. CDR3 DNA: TGTGCCAGCAGTGAATCCCTCCCGTTCCGTCAGCCCCAGCATTTT.

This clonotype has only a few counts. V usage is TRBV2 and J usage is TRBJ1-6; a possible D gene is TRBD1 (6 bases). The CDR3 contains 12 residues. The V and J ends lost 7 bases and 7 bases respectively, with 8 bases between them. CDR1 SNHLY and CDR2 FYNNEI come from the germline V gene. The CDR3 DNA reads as TGTGCCAGCATGGGGACAAATTCACCCCTCCACTTT. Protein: CASMGTNSPLHF.

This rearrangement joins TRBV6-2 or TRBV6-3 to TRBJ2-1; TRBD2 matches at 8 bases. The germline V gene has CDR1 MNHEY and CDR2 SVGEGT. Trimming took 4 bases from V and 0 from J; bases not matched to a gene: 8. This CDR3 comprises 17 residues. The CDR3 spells CASSLAGLRSSYNEQFF. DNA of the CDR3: TGTGCCAGCAGTTTAGCGGGACTAAGGAGCTCCTACAATGAGCAGTTCTTC.

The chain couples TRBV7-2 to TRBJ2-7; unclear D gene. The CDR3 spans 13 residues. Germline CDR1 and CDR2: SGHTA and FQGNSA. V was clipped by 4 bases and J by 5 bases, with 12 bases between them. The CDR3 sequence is CASSSPLTHEQYF. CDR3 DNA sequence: TGTGCCAGCAGCTCGCCCCTCACTCACGAGCAGTACTTC. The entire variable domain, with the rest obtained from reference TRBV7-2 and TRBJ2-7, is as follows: GAGVSQSPSNKVTEKGKDVELRCDPISGHTALYWYRQSLGQGLEFLIYFQGNSAPDKSGLPSDRFSAERTGGSVSTLTIQRTQQEDSAVYLCASSSPLTHEQYFGPGTRLTVT.

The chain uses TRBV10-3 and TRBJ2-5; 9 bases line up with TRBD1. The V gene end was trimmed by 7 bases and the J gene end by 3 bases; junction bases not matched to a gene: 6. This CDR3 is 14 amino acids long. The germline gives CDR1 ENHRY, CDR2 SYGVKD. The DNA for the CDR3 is TGTGCCATCAACAGGGGACAGGGAGAAGAGACCCAGTACTTC. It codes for CAINRGQGEETQYF.

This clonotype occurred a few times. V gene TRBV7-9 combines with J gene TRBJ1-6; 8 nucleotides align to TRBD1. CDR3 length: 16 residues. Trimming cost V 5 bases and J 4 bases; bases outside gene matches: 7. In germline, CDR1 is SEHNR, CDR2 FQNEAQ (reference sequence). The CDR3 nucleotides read TGTGCCAGCAGCCCGGGGGACAGGCCATATAATTCACCCCTCCACTTT. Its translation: CASSPGDRPYNSPLHF.

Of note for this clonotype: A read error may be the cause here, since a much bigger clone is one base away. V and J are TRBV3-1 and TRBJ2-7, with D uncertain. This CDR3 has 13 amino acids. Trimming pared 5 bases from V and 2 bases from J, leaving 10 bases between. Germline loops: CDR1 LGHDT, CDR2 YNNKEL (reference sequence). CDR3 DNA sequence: TGTGCCAGCAGCTCCAGGTCTACCTACGAGCAGTACTTC. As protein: CASSSRSTYEQYF.

The CDR3 nucleotides read TGTGCCAGCAGCTATAGAGGAGGTGGTGAGGCAGATACGCAGTATTTT. It specifies CASSYRGGGEADTQYF. This chain connects TRBV7-2 to TRBJ2-3; D perhaps matches TRBD2 (5 bases). V lost 4 bases, J lost 4 bases, and 18 bases lay in between. Looked up from germline, CDR1 is SGHTA and CDR2 is FQGNSA. CDR3 length: 16 residues.

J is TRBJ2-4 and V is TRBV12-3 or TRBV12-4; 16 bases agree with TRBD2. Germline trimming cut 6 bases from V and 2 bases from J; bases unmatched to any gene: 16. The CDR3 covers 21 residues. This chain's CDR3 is CASSRPGTSGRAKSTKNIQYF. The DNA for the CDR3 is TGTGCCAGCAGCCGTCCCGGGACTAGCGGGAGGGCCAAGAGTACCAAAAACATTCAGTACTTC.

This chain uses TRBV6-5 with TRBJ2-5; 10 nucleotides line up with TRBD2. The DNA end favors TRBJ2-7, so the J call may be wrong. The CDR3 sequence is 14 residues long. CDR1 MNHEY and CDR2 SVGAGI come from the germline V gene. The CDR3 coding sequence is TGTGCCAGCAGGTCTCTAGCGGGAGTCTCCGAGCAGTACTTC. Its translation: CASRSLAGVSEQYF.

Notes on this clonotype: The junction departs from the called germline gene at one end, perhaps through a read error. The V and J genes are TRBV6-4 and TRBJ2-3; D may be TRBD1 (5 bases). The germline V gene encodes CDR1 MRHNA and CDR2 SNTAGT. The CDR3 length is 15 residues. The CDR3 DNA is TGTGCCAGCAGTGATTCCAGGGCCGGCACAGATATGCAGTATTTT. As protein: CASSDSRAGTDMQYF.

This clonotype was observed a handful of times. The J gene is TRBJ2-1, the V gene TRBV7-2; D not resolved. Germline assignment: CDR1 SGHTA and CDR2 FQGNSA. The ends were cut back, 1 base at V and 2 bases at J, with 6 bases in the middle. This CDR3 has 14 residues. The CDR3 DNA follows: TGTGCCAGCAGCTTAGGCTGGGCCTACAATGAGCAGTTCTTC. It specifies CASSLGWAYNEQFF.

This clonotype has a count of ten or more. The CDR3 DNA follows: TGTGCCAGCAGCTTACCCCTCCTTGGGCAGGGCGGCAAAAACATTCAGTACTTC. It specifies CASSLPLLGQGGKNIQYF. The chain is built from TRBV7-8 and TRBJ2-4; a possible D gene is TRBD1 (5 bases). This CDR3 has 18 amino acids. Germline V gives CDR1 SGHVS, CDR2 FQNEAQ. V was clipped by 2 bases and J by 3 bases, with 20 bases between them.

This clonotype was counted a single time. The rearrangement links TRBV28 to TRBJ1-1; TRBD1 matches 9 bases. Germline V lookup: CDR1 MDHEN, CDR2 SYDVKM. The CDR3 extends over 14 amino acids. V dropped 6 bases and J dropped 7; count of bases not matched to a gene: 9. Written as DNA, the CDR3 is TGTGCCAGCAGGGGGACAGGGACGATTAGTGAAGCTTTCTTT. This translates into CASRGTGTISEAFF.

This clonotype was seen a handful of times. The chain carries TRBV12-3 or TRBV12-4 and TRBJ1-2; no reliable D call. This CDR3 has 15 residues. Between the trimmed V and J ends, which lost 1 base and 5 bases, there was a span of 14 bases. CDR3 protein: CASSLGSGTLYGYTF. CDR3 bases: TGTGCCAGCAGTTTAGGAAGCGGAACGCTTTATGGCTACACCTTC.

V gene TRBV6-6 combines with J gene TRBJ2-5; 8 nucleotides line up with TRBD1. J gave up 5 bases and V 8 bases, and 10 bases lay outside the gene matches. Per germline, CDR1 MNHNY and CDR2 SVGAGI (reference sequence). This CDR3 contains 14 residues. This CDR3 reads CASSRGLIRETQYF. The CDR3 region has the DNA TGTGCCAGCTCCAGGGGGCTTATCCGGGAGACCCAGTACTTC.

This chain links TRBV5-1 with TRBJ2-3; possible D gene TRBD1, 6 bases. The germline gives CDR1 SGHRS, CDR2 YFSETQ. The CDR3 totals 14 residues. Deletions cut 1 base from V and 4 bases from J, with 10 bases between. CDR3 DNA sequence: TGCGCCAGCAGCTTGTGGGGGCCAGCAGATACGCAGTATTTT. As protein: CASSLWGPADTQYF.

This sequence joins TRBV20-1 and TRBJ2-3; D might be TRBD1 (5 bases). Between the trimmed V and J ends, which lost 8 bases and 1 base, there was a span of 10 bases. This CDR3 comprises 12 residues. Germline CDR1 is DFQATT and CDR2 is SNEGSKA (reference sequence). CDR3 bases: TGCAGTACAGGCCCCCGCACAGATACGCAGTATTTT. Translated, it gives CSTGPRTDTQYF.

CDR3 DNA sequence: TGTGCCAGCAGCTCCGGACAGGGGTACACTCGTGAAGCTTTCTTT. Encoded protein: CASSSGQGYTREAFF. The genes are TRBV7-2 and TRBJ1-1, with 9 nucleotides matching TRBD1. The length of the CDR3 is 15 residues. Germline-derived CDR1 and CDR2 are SGHTA and FQGNSA. The junction had 10 bases not matched to a gene; V was cut back by 4 bases and J by 7 bases.

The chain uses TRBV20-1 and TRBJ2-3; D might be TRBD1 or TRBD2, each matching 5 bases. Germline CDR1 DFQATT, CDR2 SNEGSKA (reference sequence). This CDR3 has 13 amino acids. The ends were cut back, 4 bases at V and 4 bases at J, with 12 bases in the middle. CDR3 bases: TGCAGTGCTAAAGTCGGGGCCGCAGATACGCAGTATTTT. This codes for CSAKVGAADTQYF.

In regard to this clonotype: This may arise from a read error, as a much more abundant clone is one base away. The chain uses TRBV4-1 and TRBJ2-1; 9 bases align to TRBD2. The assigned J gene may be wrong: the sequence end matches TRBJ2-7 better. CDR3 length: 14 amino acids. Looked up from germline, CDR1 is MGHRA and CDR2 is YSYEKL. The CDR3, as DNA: TGCGCCAGCAGCCAAGGCCTAGCGGGGAGTGAGCAGTACTTC. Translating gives CASSQGLAGSEQYF.

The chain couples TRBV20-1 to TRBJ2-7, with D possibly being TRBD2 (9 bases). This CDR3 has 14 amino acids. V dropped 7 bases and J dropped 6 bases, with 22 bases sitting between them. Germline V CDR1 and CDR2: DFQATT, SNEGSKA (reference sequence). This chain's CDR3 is CSGQGASGTSEQYF. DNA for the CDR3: TGCAGTGGCCAGGGGGCTAGCGGGACCTCCGAGCAGTACTTC.

The CDR3 loop reads CASKGLAGSNEQFF. In DNA, the CDR3 is TGCGCCAGCAAAGGGCTAGCGGGGAGCAATGAGCAGTTCTTC. J is TRBJ2-1 and V is TRBV5-1; 9 bases match TRBD2. This CDR3 is built from 14 residues. From germline, CDR1 is SGHRS and CDR2 YFSETQ. Germline trimming cut 6 bases from V and 6 bases from J; bases unmatched to any gene: 7.

CDR3 residues: CASSQALWYEQYF. The CDR3 DNA reads as TGCGCCAGCAGCCAAGCGCTATGGTACGAGCAGTACTTC. V and J are TRBV4-3 and TRBJ2-5; no clear D gene. The J call may not be correct, given that the DNA end is closer to TRBJ2-7. The CDR3 consists of 13 residues. CDR1 LGHNA and CDR2 YSLEER come from the germline V gene.

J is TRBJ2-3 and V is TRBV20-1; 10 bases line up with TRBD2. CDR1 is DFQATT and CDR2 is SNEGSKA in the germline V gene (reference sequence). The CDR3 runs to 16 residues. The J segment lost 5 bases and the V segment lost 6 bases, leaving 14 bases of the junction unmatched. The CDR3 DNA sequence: TGCAGTGCCCCCCTGCCTAGCGGGAGAGGCAGAGATACGCAGTATTTT. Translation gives CSAPLPSGRGRDTQYF.

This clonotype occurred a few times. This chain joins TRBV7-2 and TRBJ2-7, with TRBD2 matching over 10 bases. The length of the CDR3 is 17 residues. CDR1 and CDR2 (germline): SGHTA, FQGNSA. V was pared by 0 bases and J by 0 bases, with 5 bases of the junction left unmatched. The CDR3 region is CASSLASGRTGSYEQYF. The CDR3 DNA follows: TGTGCCAGCAGCTTAGCTAGCGGGAGGACCGGCTCCTACGAGCAGTACTTC.

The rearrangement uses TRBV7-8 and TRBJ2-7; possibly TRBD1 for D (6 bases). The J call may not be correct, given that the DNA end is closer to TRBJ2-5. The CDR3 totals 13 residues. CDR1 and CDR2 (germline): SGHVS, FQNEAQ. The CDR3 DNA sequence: TGTGCCAGCAGCAGGGACCAAGGGGGGACCCAGTACTTC. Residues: CASSRDQGGTQYF.

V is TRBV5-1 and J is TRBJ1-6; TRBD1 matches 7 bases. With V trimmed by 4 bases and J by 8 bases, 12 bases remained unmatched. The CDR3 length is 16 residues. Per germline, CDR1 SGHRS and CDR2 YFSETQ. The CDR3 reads CASSRGGGGTDSPLHF. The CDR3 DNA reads TGCGCCAGCAGCCGAGGGGGAGGGGGCACGGATTCACCCCTCCACTTT.

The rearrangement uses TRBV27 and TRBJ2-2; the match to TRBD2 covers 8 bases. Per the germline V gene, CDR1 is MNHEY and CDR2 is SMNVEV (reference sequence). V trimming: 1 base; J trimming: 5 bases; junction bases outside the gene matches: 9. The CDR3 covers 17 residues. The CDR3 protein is CASSLFLAGTRTGELFF. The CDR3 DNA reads TGTGCCAGCAGTTTATTCCTAGCGGGTACTCGTACCGGGGAGCTGTTTTTT.

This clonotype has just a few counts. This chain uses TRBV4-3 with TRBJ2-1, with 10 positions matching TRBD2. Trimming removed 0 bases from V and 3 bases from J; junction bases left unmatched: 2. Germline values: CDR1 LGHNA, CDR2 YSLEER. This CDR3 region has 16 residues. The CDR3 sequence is CASSQEPSGGYNEQFF. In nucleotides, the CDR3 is TGCGCCAGCAGCCAAGAGCCTAGCGGGGGCTACAATGAGCAGTTCTTC.

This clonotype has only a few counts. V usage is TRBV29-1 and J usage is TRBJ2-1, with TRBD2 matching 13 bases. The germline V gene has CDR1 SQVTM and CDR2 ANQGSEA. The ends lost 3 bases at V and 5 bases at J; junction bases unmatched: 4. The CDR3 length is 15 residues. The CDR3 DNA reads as TGCAGCGTTGAGAAACTAGCGGGAGGGAACAATGAGCAGTTCTTC. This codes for CSVEKLAGGNNEQFF.

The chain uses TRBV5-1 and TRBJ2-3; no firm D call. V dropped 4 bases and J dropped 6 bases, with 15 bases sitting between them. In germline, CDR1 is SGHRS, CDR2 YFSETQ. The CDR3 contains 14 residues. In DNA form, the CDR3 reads TGCGCCAGCAGCGCCCGTGGCCCAACGGATACGCAGTATTTT. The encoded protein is CASSARGPTDTQYF.